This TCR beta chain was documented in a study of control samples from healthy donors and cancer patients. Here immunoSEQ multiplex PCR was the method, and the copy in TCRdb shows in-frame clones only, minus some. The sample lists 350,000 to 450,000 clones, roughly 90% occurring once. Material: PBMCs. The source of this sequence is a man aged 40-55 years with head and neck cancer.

The DNA of the CDR3 is TGTGCCAGCAGCGCACAGGGGGCGGTTGAAAAACTGTTTTTT. It yields the protein CASSAQGAVEKLFF. The rearrangement links TRBV9 to TRBJ1-4, with 9 positions matching TRBD1. CDR1 SGDLS and CDR2 YYNGEE come from the germline V gene. The CDR3 covers 14 residues. V lost 3 bases, J lost 7 bases, and 4 bases stayed unmatched. Full variable domain (outside the CDR3, taken from reference TRBV9 and TRBJ1-4): DSGVTQTPKHLITATGQRVTLRCSPRSGDLSVYWYQQSLDQGLQFLIQYYNGEERAKGNILERFSAQQFPDLHSELNLSSLELGDSALYFCASSAQGAVEKLFFGSGTQLSVL.